These T cell receptor beta chains were read from a single sample in a study of cytomegalovirus exposure and HLA in healthy donors. Generated by immunoSEQ multiplex PCR, the TCRdb table keeps only in-frame clones and is missing some. Of about 200,000 clones listed, roughly 80% are singletons. Sequencing was carried out using PBMCs. The source is a man aged 30-40 years in good health and CMV-seronegative. Both conserved end residues are part of each CDR3. The D gene is left open where the match is weak. A clone size is listed for some rows: how often the clone was seen (once, few, many), or a class if it is expanded.

V: TRBV7-8; size: few; D: -; J: TRBJ2-2; DNA: TGTGCCAGCAGCTCGGAAGGGGGTGCCGCGAACACCGGGGAGCTGTTTTTT; CDR3: CASSSEGGAANTGELFF
V: TRBV5-1; size: -; D: -; J: TRBJ1-1; DNA: TGCGCCAGCAGCTTGAGCCCAGGGGCGACTGAAGCTTTCTTT; CDR3: CASSLSPGATEAFF
V: TRBV10-3; size: -; D: TRBD1; J: TRBJ2-7; DNA: TGTGCCATCAGTGTTCCGGGACAGCCTTCCTACGAGCAGTACTTC; CDR3: CAISVPGQPSYEQYF
V: TRBV2; size: few; D: TRBD2; J: TRBJ2-1; DNA: TGTGCCAGCAGTTACGAGCTAGCGGGGAGAAATGAGCAGTTCTTC; CDR3: CASSYELAGRNEQFF
V: TRBV27; size: -; D: TRBD1; J: TRBJ2-5; DNA: TGTGCCAGCAGTCCGACAGGGCGATTCCACCAAGAGACCCAGTACTTC; CDR3: CASSPTGRFHQETQYF
V: TRBV6-4; size: few; D: -; J: TRBJ2-2; DNA: TGTGCCAGTGGGCAGTTCGCGAACACCGGGGAGCTGTTTTTT; CDR3: CASGQFANTGELFF
V: TRBV7-2; size: -; D: -; J: TRBJ1-5; DNA: TGTGCCAGCAGCCGGACAGTAGGCCAGCCCCAGCATTTT; CDR3: CASSRTVGQPQHF
V: TRBV10-3; size: -; D: TRBD2; J: TRBJ2-5; DNA: TGTGCCATCAGTGAGGGCGGGGGGACCCAAGAGACCCAGTACTTC; CDR3: CAISEGGGTQETQYF
V: TRBV27; size: -; D: TRBD2; J: TRBJ2-7; DNA: TGTGCCAGCACCCCGACTAGCGGGGGCGAGCAGTACTTC; CDR3: CASTPTSGGEQYF
V: TRBV28; size: once; D: TRBD1; J: TRBJ1-1; DNA: TGTGCCAGCAGTTCGACAGGGAAAGCGAACACTGAAGCTTTCTTT; CDR3: CASSSTGKANTEAFF
V: TRBV7-9; size: -; D: -; J: TRBJ2-5; DNA: TGTGCCAGCAGCCTAGTCGTGGGGGCCGAAGAGACCCAGTACTTC; CDR3: CASSLVVGAEETQYF
V: TRBV4-2; size: -; D: TRBD1; J: TRBJ1-5; DNA: TGTGCCAGCAGCCCGACCCAGGGGGCGCTTGGTCAGCCCCAGCATTTT; CDR3: CASSPTQGALGQPQHF
V: TRBV5-4; size: -; D: TRBD1; J: TRBJ1-2; DNA: TGTGCCAGCAGTCCCGACAGGGGGCTTGGCTACACCTTC; CDR3: CASSPDRGLGYTF
V: TRBV6-1; size: -; D: -; J: TRBJ1-5; DNA: TGTGCCAGCAGTGAAGTGGGAGGGTTTAGCAATCAGCCCCAGCATTTT; CDR3: CASSEVGGFSNQPQHF
V: TRBV5-1; size: few; D: TRBD1; J: TRBJ2-7; DNA: TGCGCCACCATTCCGCCCCGGACAGGGAACTACGAGCAGTACTTC; CDR3: CATIPPRTGNYEQYF
V: TRBV2; size: once; D: -; J: TRBJ1-6; DNA: TGTGCCAGCAGTGATAAGATTAACTACTTTAATTCACCCCTCCACTTT; CDR3: CASSDKINYFNSPLHF
V: TRBV6-5; size: few; D: TRBD1; J: TRBJ2-7; DNA: TGTGCCAGCAGCCGAGGACAGGCCTACGAGCAGTACTTC; CDR3: CASSRGQAYEQYF
V: TRBV5-1; size: -; D: -; J: TRBJ2-7; DNA: TGCGCCAGCAGCTTGGACAGGACGCCCTACGAGCAGTACTTC; CDR3: CASSLDRTPYEQYF
V: TRBV19; size: few; D: -; J: TRBJ2-3; DNA: TGTGCCAGTACCTCGGACAGACTCCGCACAGATACGCAGTATTTT; CDR3: CASTSDRLRTDTQYF
V: TRBV28; size: once; D: TRBD1; J: TRBJ1-1; DNA: TGTGCCAGCGGGGGGGACAGGGGCTCGGATACTGAAGCTTTCTTT; CDR3: CASGGDRGSDTEAFF
V: TRBV9; size: few; D: TRBD1; J: TRBJ1-5; DNA: TGTGCCAGCAGCCTTGGGACAGGGCATAATCAGCCCCAGCATTTT; CDR3: CASSLGTGHNQPQHF
V: TRBV5-6; size: -; D: -; J: TRBJ1-5; DNA: TGTGCCAGCAGCAACAGTTGGCCCCAGCATTTT; CDR3: CASSNSWPQHF
V: TRBV28; size: -; D: TRBD2; J: TRBJ2-5; DNA: TGTGCCAGCAGTTTACGCAGCGGGGCTGGGACCCAGTACTTC; CDR3: CASSLRSGAGTQYF
V: TRBV7-9; size: -; D: -; J: TRBJ1-2; DNA: TGTGCCAGCAGCCCAGCGGGGTTAAGGACCTATGGCTACACCTTC; CDR3: CASSPAGLRTYGYTF
V: TRBV14; size: -; D: TRBD1; J: TRBJ2-6; DNA: TGTGCCAGCAGCCAAGATTTGGACAGGGACGTCTCTGGGGCCAGCGTCCTGACTTTC; CDR3: CASSQDLDRDVSGASVLTF
V: TRBV19; size: many; D: TRBD1; J: TRBJ2-7; DNA: TGTGCCAGTAGTGCCGGGACAGGGTTCGAGCAGTACTTC; CDR3: CASSAGTGFEQYF
V: TRBV7-2; size: -; D: -; J: TRBJ2-7; DNA: TGTGCCAGCAGCCCTAGCTCTCTTTACGAGCAGTACTTC; CDR3: CASSPSSLYEQYF
V: TRBV5-1; size: -; D: TRBD1; J: TRBJ2-2; DNA: TGCGCCAGCAGCTTGGCCCAGGGGGCGCGGACCGGGGAGCTGTTTTTT; CDR3: CASSLAQGARTGELFF
V: TRBV28; size: few; D: TRBD1; J: TRBJ1-6; DNA: TGTGCCAGCAGTCCAGACAGGGGTTGGCCACCCCTCCACTTT; CDR3: CASSPDRGWPPLHF
V: TRBV29-1; size: -; D: -; J: TRBJ2-7; DNA: TGCAGCGCTATGGTCGGGACTCCGTCCTACGAGCAGTACTTC; CDR3: CSAMVGTPSYEQYF
V: TRBV7-2; size: -; D: TRBD2; J: TRBJ2-5; DNA: TGTGCCAGCAGCTTAGCAACTAGCGGGGGGGCCGTAGAGACCCAGTACTTC; CDR3: CASSLATSGGAVETQYF
V: TRBV6-1; size: -; D: -; J: TRBJ2-3; DNA: TGTGCCAGCAGTCTATTACAGTCTGAAGATACGCAGTATTTT; CDR3: CASSLLQSEDTQYF
V: TRBV18; size: -; D: -; J: TRBJ2-5; DNA: TGTGCCAGCTCACCCTTCAGCCAAGAGACCCAGTACTTC; CDR3: CASSPFSQETQYF
V: TRBV19; size: -; D: TRBD1; J: TRBJ2-7; DNA: TGTGCCAGTAGCCCAGGGGGCTACGAGCAGTACTTC; CDR3: CASSPGGYEQYF
V: TRBV5-1; size: -; D: -; J: TRBJ2-1; DNA: TGCGCCAGCAGAACTACGCGTGACTCCTACAATGAGCAGTTCTTC; CDR3: CASRTTRDSYNEQFF
V: TRBV12-5; size: -; D: -; J: TRBJ1-1; DNA: TGTGCTAGTGGTTTGGGGGAGCCCGCTGAAGCTTTCTTT; CDR3: CASGLGEPAEAFF
V: TRBV10-3; size: -; D: TRBD1; J: TRBJ2-4; DNA: TGTGCCATCAGTGATGAGGGGGCTGGCAAAAACATTCAGTACTTC; CDR3: CAISDEGAGKNIQYF
V: TRBV5-1; size: few; D: -; J: TRBJ1-1; DNA: TGCGCCAGCACGGAGGGGCCCATGAACACTGAAGCTTTCTTT; CDR3: CASTEGPMNTEAFF
V: TRBV10-1; size: -; D: -; J: TRBJ2-7; DNA: TGCGCCAGCAGTGATAGGCAGTACTTC; CDR3: CASSDRQYF
V: TRBV28; size: -; D: -; J: TRBJ1-1; DNA: TGTGCCAGCAGTCCCCCGGGGGTTTGGACTGAAGCTTTCTTT; CDR3: CASSPPGVWTEAFF
V: TRBV4-1; size: -; D: -; J: TRBJ1-1; DNA: TGCGCCAGCAGCCCGTTTGGGGGGGAGGGAACTGAAGCTTTCTTT; CDR3: CASSPFGGEGTEAFF
V: TRBV5-1; size: -; D: TRBD1; J: TRBJ1-2; DNA: TGCGCCAGCAGCTTGGAGGGTCAGGGGGCGTATAATGGCTACACCTTC; CDR3: CASSLEGQGAYNGYTF
V: TRBV19; size: once; D: -; J: TRBJ1-2; DNA: TGTGCCAGTAGTAAGGCGGGGGCCTATGGCTACACCTTC; CDR3: CASSKAGAYGYTF
V: TRBV5-1; size: few; D: -; J: TRBJ1-1; DNA: TGCGCCAGCAGCTGGTACAGGGCCGAGAACACTGAAGCTTTCTTT; CDR3: CASSWYRAENTEAFF
V: TRBV9; size: -; D: TRBD1; J: TRBJ1-1; DNA: TGTGCCAGCAGCGCTTTCGGGACAGGGGATGAAGCTTTCTTT; CDR3: CASSAFGTGDEAFF
V: TRBV7-2; size: -; D: TRBD2; J: TRBJ2-5; DNA: TGTGCCAGCAGCCCCGGGACTAGCGAGACCCAGTACTTC; CDR3: CASSPGTSETQYF
V: TRBV9; size: -; D: -; J: TRBJ1-1; DNA: TGTGCCAGCAGCGTAGGGGGCAGGTTGAACACTGAAGCTTTCTTT; CDR3: CASSVGGRLNTEAFF
V: TRBV27; size: -; D: TRBD2; J: TRBJ2-3; DNA: TGTGCCAGCACCGCGGGGACTAGGAACACAGATACGCAGTATTTT; CDR3: CASTAGTRNTDTQYF
V: TRBV28; size: few; D: -; J: TRBJ2-7; DNA: TGTGCCAGCAGTTTTGTCGACGGGTACGAGCAGTACTTC; CDR3: CASSFVDGYEQYF
V: TRBV5-6; size: -; D: TRBD2; J: TRBJ2-1; DNA: TGTGCCAGCAGTATCGCGCCTAGCGGGGGGGTTCCTGAGCAGTTCTTC; CDR3: CASSIAPSGGVPEQFF
V: TRBV30; size: few; D: TRBD1; J: TRBJ2-5; DNA: TGTGCCTTCCCCCACGACAGGGGGCCGGGGGAGACCCAGTACTTC; CDR3: CAFPHDRGPGETQYF
V: TRBV7-8; size: -; D: TRBD1; J: TRBJ1-2; DNA: TGTGCCAGCAGCTCCTCGGGACAGAACTATGGCTACACCTTC; CDR3: CASSSSGQNYGYTF
V: TRBV27; size: -; D: -; J: TRBJ2-7; DNA: TGTGCCAGCAGTTTGTTAGCGGTCGGCGAGCAGTACTTC; CDR3: CASSLLAVGEQYF
V: TRBV6-5; size: -; D: -; J: TRBJ2-6; DNA: TGTGCCAGCAGTTCTCGCTCTGGGGCCAACGTCCTGACTTTC; CDR3: CASSSRSGANVLTF
V: TRBV27; size: -; D: TRBD1; J: TRBJ1-2; DNA: TGTGCCAGCTCCGAGGGACAGGGGTATGGCTACACCTTC; CDR3: CASSEGQGYGYTF
V: TRBV28; size: -; D: -; J: TRBJ2-7; DNA: TGTGCCAGCAGCGACTTCCGGCGCGAGCAGTACTTC; CDR3: CASSDFRREQYF
V: TRBV9; size: -; D: TRBD2; J: TRBJ2-3; DNA: TGTGCCAGCAGCGTCGGGACTAGCGGGGGAGTCACAGATACGCAGTATTTT; CDR3: CASSVGTSGGVTDTQYF
V: TRBV10-2; size: -; D: -; J: TRBJ2-3; DNA: TGCGCCAGCAGTGAGCGGGGAAGGGATACGCAGTATTTT; CDR3: CASSERGRDTQYF
V: TRBV27; size: few; D: TRBD1; J: TRBJ1-1; DNA: TGTGCCAGCAGTTTCGGGACAGGGAAGTTGGCTTTCTTT; CDR3: CASSFGTGKLAFF